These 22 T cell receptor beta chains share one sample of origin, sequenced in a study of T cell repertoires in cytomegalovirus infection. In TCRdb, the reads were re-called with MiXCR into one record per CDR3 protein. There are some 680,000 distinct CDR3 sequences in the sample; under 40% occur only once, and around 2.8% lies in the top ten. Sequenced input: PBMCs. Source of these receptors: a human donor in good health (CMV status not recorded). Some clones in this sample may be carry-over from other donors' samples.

CDR3 coding DNA: TGTGCCAGTAGTGGCGGGGGAGTCATTCAGTACTTC. Amino acids: CASSGGGVIQYF. The rearrangement links TRBV19 to TRBJ2-4; 7 bases agree with TRBD2. Germline V gene lookup returns CDR1 LNHDA and CDR2 SQIVND (reference sequence). This CDR3 has 12 residues. The J segment lost 9 bases and the V segment lost 5 bases, leaving 4 bases of the junction unmatched.

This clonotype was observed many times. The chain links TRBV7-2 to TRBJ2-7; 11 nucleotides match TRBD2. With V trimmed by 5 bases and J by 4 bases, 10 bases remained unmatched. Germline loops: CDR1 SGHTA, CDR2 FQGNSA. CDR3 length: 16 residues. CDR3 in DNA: TGTGCCAGCAGCCCCCGGTCCACTAGCGGGAGTTACGAGCAGTACTTC. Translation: CASSPRSTSGSYEQYF.

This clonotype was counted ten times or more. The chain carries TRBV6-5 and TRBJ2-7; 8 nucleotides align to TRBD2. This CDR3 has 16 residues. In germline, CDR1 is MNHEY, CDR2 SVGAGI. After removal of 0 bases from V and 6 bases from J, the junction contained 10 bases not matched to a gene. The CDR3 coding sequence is TGTGCCAGCAGTTACTCCGAATCCGGGACTAGAGGCGAGCAGTACTTC. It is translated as CASSYSESGTRGEQYF.

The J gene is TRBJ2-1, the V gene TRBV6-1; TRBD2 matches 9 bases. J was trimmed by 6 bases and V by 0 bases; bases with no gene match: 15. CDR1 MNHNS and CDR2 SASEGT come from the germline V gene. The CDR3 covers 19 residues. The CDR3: CASSEAEVSVAGVPNEQFF. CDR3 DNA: TGTGCCAGCAGTGAAGCGGAAGTAAGCGTAGCGGGAGTCCCCAATGAGCAGTTCTTC.

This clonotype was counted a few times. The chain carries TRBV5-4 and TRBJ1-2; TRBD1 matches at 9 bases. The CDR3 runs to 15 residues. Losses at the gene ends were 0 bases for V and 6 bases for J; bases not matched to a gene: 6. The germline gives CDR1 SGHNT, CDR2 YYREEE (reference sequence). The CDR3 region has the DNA TGTGCCAGCAGCTTGGGCGGACAGGGGTTACATGGCTACACCTTC. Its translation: CASSLGGQGLHGYTF.

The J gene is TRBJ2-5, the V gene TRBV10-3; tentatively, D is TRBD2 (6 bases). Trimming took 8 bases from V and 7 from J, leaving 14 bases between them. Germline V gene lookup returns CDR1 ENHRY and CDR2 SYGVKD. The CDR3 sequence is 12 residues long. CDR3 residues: CAIGGTERTQYF. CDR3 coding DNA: TGTGCCATCGGCGGGACCGAGCGGACCCAGTACTTC.

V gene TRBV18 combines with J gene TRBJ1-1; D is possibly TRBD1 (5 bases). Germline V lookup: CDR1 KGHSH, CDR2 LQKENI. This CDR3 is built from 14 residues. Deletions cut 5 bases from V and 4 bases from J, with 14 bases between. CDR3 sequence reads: CASSEGTVGTEAFF. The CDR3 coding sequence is TGTGCCAGCTCAGAGGGGACGGTTGGCACTGAAGCTTTCTTT.

CDR3 amino acids: CASSYRGGSNQPQHF. The CDR3 DNA follows: TGTGCCAGCAGTTATCGGGGGGGGAGCAATCAGCCCCAGCATTTT. The chain links TRBV6-2 or TRBV6-3 to TRBJ1-5; D perhaps matches TRBD1 (5 bases). V was trimmed by 3 bases and J by 1 base, leaving 10 bases between them. Germline V gene sequence: CDR1 MNHEY, CDR2 SVGEGT. The CDR3 covers 15 residues.

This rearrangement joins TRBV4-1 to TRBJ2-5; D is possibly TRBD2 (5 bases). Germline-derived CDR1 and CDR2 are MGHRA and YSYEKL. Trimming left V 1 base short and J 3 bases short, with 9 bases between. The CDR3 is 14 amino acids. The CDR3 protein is CASSQVYGEETQYF. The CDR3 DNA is TGCGCCAGCAGCCAAGTATACGGGGAAGAGACCCAGTACTTC.

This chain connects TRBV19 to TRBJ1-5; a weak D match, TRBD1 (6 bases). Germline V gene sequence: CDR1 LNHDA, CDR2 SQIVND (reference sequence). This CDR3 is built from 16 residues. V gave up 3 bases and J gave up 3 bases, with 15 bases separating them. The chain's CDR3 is CASSIALYRVNQPQHF. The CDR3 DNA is TGTGCCAGTAGTATCGCCCTCTACAGGGTCAATCAGCCCCAGCATTTT.

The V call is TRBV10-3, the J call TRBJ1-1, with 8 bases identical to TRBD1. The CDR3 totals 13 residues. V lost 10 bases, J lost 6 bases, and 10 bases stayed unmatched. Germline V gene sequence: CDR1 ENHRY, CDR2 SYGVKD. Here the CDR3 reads CATLTGAGSEAFF. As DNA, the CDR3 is TGTGCCACCCTGACAGGGGCAGGGTCTGAAGCTTTCTTT.

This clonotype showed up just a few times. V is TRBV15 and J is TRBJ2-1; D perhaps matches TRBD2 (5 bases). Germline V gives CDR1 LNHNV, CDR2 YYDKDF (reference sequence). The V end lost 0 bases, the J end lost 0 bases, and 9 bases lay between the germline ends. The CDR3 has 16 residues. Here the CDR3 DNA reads TGTGCCACCAGCAGAGAGGGTGGAGGCTCCTACAATGAGCAGTTCTTC. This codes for CATSREGGGSYNEQFF. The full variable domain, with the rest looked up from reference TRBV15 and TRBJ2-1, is DAMVIQNPRYQVTQFGKPVTLSCSQTLNHNVMYWYQQKSSQAPKLLFHYYDKDFNNEADTPDNFQSRRPNTSFCFLDIRSPGLGDTAMYLCATSREGGGSYNEQFFGPGTRLTVL.

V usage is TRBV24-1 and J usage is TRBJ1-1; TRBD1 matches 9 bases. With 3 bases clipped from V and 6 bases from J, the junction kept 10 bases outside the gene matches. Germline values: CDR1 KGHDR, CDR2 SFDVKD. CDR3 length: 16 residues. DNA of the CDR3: TGTGCCACCAGTGATCGATCGGGACAGGGTTCTCCTGAAGCTTTCTTT. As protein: CATSDRSGQGSPEAFF.

This CDR3 reads CASSTGTGGLQPQHF. The CDR3 coding sequence is TGTGCCAGCAGTACCGGGACAGGGGGCCTTCAGCCCCAGCATTTT. The chain has TRBV6-2 or TRBV6-3 and TRBJ1-5; TRBD1 matches at 12 bases. The CDR3 spans 15 residues. CDR1 and CDR2 (germline): MNHEY, SVGEGT. V lost 5 bases and J lost 6; bases outside the gene matches: 5.

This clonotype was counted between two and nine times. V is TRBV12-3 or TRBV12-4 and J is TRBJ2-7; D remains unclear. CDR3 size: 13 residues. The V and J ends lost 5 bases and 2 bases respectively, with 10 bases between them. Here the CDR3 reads CASSPQLTYEQYF. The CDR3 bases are TGTGCCAGCAGTCCACAATTAACCTACGAGCAGTACTTC.

For the CDR3, the DNA is TGTGCCAGCAGCTTAGCGTATGGTAACACTGAAGCTTTCTTT. This codes for CASSLAYGNTEAFF. The chain links TRBV7-9 to TRBJ1-1; unclear D gene. The germline V gene has CDR1 SEHNR and CDR2 FQNEAQ (reference sequence). This CDR3 spans 14 amino acids. The V end was cut by 0 bases, the J end by 2 bases, with 7 bases between.

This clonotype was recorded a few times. The CDR3 loop reads CASSLDPRGHYGYTF. The CDR3 DNA reads as TGTGCCAGCAGTTTAGACCCGAGGGGGCACTATGGCTACACCTTC. The chain has TRBV12-3 or TRBV12-4 and TRBJ1-2; 7 nucleotides align to TRBD1. Losses at the gene ends were 1 base for V and 3 bases for J; bases not matched to a gene: 5. The CDR3 sequence is 15 residues long.

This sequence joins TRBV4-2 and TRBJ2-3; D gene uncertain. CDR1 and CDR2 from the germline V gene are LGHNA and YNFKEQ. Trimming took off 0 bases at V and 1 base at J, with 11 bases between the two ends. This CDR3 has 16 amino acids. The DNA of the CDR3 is TGTGCCAGCAGCCAAGAGTCAGTCCCCCGCACAGATACGCAGTATTTT. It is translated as CASSQESVPRTDTQYF.

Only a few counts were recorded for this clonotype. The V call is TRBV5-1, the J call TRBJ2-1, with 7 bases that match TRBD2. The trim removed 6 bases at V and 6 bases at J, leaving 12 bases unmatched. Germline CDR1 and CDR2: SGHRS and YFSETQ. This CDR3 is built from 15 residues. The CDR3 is CASNAGTTSVNEQFF. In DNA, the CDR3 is TGCGCCAGCAATGCGGGGACTACATCCGTCAATGAGCAGTTCTTC.

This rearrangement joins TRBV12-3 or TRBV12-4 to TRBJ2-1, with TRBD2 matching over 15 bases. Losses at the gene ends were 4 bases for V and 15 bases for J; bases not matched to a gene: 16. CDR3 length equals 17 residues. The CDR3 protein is CASSSEGRTSGGAVRFF. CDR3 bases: TGTGCCAGCAGTTCCGAGGGTAGGACTAGCGGGGGGGCGGTTCGGTTCTTC.

For the CDR3, the DNA is TGCAGTGCAGCTAGGACTAGCGGGAGTGACGGGCAGTACTTC. Its protein is CSAARTSGSDGQYF. The chain couples TRBV20-1 to TRBJ2-7; 13 bases agree with TRBD2. In germline, CDR1 is DFQATT, CDR2 SNEGSKA (reference sequence). This CDR3 contains 14 residues. The trim removed 6 bases at V and 9 bases at J, leaving 11 bases unmatched.

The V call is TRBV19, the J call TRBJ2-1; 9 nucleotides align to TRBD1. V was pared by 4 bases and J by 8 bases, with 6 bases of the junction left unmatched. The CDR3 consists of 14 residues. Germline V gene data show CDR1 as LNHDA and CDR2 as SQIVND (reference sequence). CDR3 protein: CASSTYRGHDEQFF. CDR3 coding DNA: TGTGCCAGTAGTACTTACAGGGGGCATGATGAGCAGTTCTTC.